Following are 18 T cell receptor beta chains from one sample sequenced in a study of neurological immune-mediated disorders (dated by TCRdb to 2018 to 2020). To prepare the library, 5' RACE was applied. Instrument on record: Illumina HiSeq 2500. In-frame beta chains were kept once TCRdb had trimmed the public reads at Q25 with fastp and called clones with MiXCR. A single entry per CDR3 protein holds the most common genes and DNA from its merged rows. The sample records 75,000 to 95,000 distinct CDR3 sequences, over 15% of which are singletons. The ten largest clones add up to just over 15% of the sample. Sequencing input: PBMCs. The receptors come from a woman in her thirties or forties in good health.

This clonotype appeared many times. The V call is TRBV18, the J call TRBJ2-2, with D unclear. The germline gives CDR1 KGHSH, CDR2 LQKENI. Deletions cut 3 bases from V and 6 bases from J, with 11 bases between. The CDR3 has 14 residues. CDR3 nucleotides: TGTGCCAGCTCACCGTACGAGCGCTCCGGGGAGCTGTTTTTT. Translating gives CASSPYERSGELFF.

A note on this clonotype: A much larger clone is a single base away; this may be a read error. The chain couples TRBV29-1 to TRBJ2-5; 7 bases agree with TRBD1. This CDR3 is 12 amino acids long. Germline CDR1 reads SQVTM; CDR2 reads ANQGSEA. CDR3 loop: CSAGNRGEIQYF. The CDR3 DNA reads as TGCAGCGCCGGGAACAGGGGAGAGATCCAGTACTTC.

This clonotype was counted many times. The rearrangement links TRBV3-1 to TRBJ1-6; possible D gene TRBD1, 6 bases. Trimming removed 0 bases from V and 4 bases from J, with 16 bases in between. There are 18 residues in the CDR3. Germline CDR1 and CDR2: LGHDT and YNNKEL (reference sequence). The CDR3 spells CASSQDPWRRGYNSPLHF. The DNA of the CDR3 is TGTGCCAGCAGCCAAGATCCGTGGAGGAGGGGGTATAATTCACCCCTCCACTTT.

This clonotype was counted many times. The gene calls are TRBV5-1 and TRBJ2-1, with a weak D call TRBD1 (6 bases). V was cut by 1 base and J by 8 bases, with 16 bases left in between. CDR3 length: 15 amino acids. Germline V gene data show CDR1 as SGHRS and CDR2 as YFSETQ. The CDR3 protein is CASSLLGHATDEQFF. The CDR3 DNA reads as TGCGCCAGCAGCTTGCTGGGACATGCCACCGATGAGCAGTTCTTC.

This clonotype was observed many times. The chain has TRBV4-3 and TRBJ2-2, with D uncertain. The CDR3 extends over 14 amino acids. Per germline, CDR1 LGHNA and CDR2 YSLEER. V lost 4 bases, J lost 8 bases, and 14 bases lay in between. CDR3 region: CASSLSREIGELFF. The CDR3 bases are TGCGCCAGCAGCCTCTCTAGGGAAATTGGGGAGCTGTTTTTT.

The CDR3 bases are TGTGCCAGCAGCCAAGCAACGGGGGCTCGCGATGAGCAGTTCTTC. Amino acid sequence: CASSQATGARDEQFF. V usage is TRBV3-1 and J usage is TRBJ2-1; D is perhaps TRBD1 or TRBD2 (6 bases each). The CDR3 has 15 residues. The V and J ends lost 1 base and 8 bases respectively, with 15 bases between them. CDR1 is LGHDT and CDR2 is YNNKEL in the germline V gene (reference sequence).

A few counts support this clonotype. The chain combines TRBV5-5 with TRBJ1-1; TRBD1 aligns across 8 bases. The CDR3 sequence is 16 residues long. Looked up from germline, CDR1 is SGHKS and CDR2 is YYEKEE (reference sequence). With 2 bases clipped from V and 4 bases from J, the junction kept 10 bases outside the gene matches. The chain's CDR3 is CASSLRQGLLATEAFF. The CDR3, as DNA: TGTGCCAGCAGCTTAAGACAGGGGTTATTAGCCACTGAAGCTTTCTTT.

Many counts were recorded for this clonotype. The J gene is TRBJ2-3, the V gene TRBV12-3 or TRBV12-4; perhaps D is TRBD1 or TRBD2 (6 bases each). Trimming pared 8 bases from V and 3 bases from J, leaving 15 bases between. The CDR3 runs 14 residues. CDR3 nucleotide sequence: TGTGCCAGCCTGGAGGGGGGCGCGACAGATACGCAGTATTTT. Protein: CASLEGGATDTQYF.

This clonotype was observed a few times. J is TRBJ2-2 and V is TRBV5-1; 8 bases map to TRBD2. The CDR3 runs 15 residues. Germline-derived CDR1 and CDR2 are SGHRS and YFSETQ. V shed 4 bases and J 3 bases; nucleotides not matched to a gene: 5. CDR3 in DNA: TGCGCCAGCAGCCTTAGCGGGACTTACACCGGGGAGCTGTTTTTT. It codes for CASSLSGTYTGELFF.

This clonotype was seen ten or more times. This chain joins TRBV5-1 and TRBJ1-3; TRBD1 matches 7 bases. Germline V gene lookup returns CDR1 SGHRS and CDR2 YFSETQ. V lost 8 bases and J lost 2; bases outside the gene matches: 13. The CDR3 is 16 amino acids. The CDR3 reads CARILRTGATGNTIYF. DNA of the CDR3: TGCGCCAGAATTCTCAGGACAGGCGCCACTGGAAACACCATATATTTT.

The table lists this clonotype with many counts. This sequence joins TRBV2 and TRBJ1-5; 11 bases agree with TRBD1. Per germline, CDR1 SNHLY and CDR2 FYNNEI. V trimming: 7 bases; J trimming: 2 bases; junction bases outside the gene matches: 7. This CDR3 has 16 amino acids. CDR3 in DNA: TGTGCCAGCAACGGACAGGGGGCTTTTGGCAATCAGCCCCAGCATTTT. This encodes CASNGQGAFGNQPQHF.

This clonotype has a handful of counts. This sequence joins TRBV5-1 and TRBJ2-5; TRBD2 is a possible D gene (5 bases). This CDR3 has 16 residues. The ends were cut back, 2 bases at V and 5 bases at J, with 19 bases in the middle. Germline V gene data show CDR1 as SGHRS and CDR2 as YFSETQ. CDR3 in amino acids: CASSFQPDLTGETQYF. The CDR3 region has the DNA TGCGCCAGCAGCTTCCAACCGGACTTAACCGGGGAGACCCAGTACTTC.

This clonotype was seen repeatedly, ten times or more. CDR3 loop: CASSGGDTQYF. CDR3 nucleotides: TGTGCCAGCAGTGGTGGGGATACGCAGTATTTT. V gene TRBV6-1 combines with J gene TRBJ2-3, with D unclear. Germline V gives CDR1 MNHNS, CDR2 SASEGT. Trimming pared 4 bases from V and 6 bases from J, leaving 5 bases between. The CDR3 sequence is 11 residues long.

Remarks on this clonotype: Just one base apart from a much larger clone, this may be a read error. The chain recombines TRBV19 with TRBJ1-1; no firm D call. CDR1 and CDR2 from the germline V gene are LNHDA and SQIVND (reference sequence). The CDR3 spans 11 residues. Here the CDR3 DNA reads TGTGCCAGTAAATCCAGCACTGACGCTTTCTTT. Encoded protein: CASKSSTDAFF.

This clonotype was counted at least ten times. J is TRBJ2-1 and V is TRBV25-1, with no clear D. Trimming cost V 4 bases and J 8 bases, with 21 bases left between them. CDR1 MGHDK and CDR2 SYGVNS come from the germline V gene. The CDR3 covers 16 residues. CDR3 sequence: CASSGPPHGTLDEQFF. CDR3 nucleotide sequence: TGTGCCAGCAGTGGACCTCCACATGGCACCCTCGATGAGCAGTTCTTC.

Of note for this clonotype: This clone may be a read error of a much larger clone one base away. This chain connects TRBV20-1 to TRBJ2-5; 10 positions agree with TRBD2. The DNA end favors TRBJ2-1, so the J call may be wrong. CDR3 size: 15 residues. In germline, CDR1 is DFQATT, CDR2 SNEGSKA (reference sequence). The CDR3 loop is CSARPAGGPSQTQFF. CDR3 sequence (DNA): TGCAGTGCTAGGCCAGCGGGGGGGCCTTCCCAGACCCAGTTCTTC.

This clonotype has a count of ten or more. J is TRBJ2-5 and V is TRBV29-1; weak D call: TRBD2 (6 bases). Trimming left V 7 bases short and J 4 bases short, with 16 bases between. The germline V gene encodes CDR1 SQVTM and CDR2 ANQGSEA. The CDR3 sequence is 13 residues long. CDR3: CSARDSGIETQYF. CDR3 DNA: TGCAGCGCCCGGGACTCGGGGATAGAGACCCAGTACTTC.

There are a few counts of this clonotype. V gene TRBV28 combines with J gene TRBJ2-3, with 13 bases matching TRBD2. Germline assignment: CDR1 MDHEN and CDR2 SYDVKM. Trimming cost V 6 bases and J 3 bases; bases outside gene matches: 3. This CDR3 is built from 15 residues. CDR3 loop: CASRLTSGGTDTQYF. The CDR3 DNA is TGTGCCAGCAGATTGACTAGCGGGGGGACAGATACGCAGTATTTT.